The 22 T cell receptor beta chains below all came from one sample that was sequenced in a study of regulatory T cells in long-lasting Graves disease. HTBI primers from iRepertoire and Arm-PCR of CDR3 regions yielded the TCR beta libraries. TCRdb called the multiplex PCR reads again in MiXCR, with one record for every CDR3 protein. Among 300,000 to 500,000 distinct CDR3 sequences, less than 25% were seen once, and the ten largest hold around 20%. Described time point: persistent/refractory GD, antithyroid drugs over 5 years with positive TRAb. PBMC-extracted RNA yielded the TCR library. Here the sequenced sample was peripheral blood mononuclear cells (PBMCs), taken when the disease was refractory, from a patient treated with antithyroid drugs. Receptors originate from a female donor with Graves disease.

V and J are TRBV28 and TRBJ2-1, with unresolved D. The V and J ends lost 2 bases and 7 bases respectively, with 18 bases between them. This CDR3 is built from 16 residues. Germline V gene lookup returns CDR1 MDHEN and CDR2 SYDVKM. CDR3 in DNA: TGTGCCAGCAGTTTAGAGATGAATGCCGGCCGGAATGAGCAGTTCTTC. As protein: CASSLEMNAGRNEQFF.

This chain links TRBV19 with TRBJ2-1; perhaps TRBD2 as D (5 bases). Trimming left V 5 bases short and J 8 bases short, with 16 bases between. Germline loops: CDR1 LNHDA, CDR2 SQIVND (reference sequence). This CDR3 spans 14 amino acids. The CDR3 DNA reads TGTGCCAGTAGTCCCTTAGCGTCGGCCGATGAGCAGTTCTTC. This sequence encodes CASSPLASADEQFF.

The CDR3 DNA reads TGCGCCAGCAGCTTCAGACAGTACACCGGGGAGCTGTTTTTT. Translated: CASSFRQYTGELFF. The J gene is TRBJ2-2, the V gene TRBV5-1; possible D gene TRBD1, 5 bases. Trimming took off 2 bases at V and 3 bases at J, with 8 bases between the two ends. The CDR3 runs 14 residues. Germline CDR1 is SGHRS and CDR2 is YFSETQ.

The chain is built from TRBV20-1 and TRBJ1-4, with D perhaps matching TRBD1 (6 bases). This CDR3 is built from 14 residues. The V gene lost 7 bases and the J gene lost 8 bases, with 20 bases spanning the gap. CDR1 is DFQATT, CDR2 SNEGSKA, per germline (reference sequence). CDR3 in amino acids: CSVRGTWKREKLFF. DNA of the CDR3: TGCAGTGTAAGGGGGACTTGGAAAAGAGAAAAACTGTTTTTT.

The chain joins TRBV7-9 to TRBJ1-1, with 7 bases fitting TRBD1. This CDR3 contains 14 residues. Germline V lookup: CDR1 SEHNR, CDR2 FQNEAQ (reference sequence). The junction had 13 bases not matched to a gene; V was cut back by 5 bases and J by 10 bases. CDR3 in DNA: TGTGCCAGCAGCCCCGGAGGGGGCCCAGGGCCAGCTTTCTTT. It codes for CASSPGGGPGPAFF.

The genes are TRBV12-3 or TRBV12-4 and TRBJ1-1; D is unresolved. V was shortened by 4 bases and J by 4 bases, with 4 bases between the two germline ends. The CDR3 extends over 11 amino acids. The CDR3 loop is CASSSLTEAFF. In DNA form, the CDR3 reads TGTGCCAGCAGTTCCCTCACTGAAGCTTTCTTT.

This clonotype has more than one count but fewer than ten. The genes are TRBV6-2 or TRBV6-3 and TRBJ2-1; D might be TRBD2 (5 bases). Germline V gene lookup returns CDR1 MNHEY and CDR2 SVGEGT. This CDR3 region has 18 residues. V dropped 2 bases and J dropped 0 bases, with 17 bases sitting between them. The chain's CDR3 is CASSYGLVRGSSYNEQFF. The CDR3 DNA is TGTGCCAGCAGTTACGGGCTTGTTCGGGGAAGCTCCTACAATGAGCAGTTCTTC.

This clonotype came up a few times. The rearrangement links TRBV27 to TRBJ1-2, with D possibly being TRBD1 (5 bases). This CDR3 has 12 residues. V shed 5 bases and J shed 8 bases, with 12 bases lying between them. The V gene's germline CDR1 is MNHEY and CDR2 SMNVEV (reference sequence). The CDR3 is CASSERGEGYTF. The DNA of the CDR3 is TGTGCCAGCAGTGAGCGGGGGGAAGGCTACACCTTC.

This clonotype came up many times. The chain employs TRBV28 and TRBJ2-7; 8 bases align to TRBD2. This CDR3 region has 14 residues. Per germline, CDR1 MDHEN and CDR2 SYDVKM. Trimming removed 5 bases from V and 3 bases from J; junction bases left unmatched: 6. The CDR3 DNA reads TGTGCCAGCAGTCAGATAGCGGGGATCTACGAGCAGTACTTC. Encoded protein: CASSQIAGIYEQYF.

CDR3 amino acids: CASSILGDTEAFF. DNA for the CDR3: TGTGCCAGTAGTATTCTGGGGGACACTGAAGCTTTCTTT. The rearrangement uses TRBV19 and TRBJ1-1; TRBD1 might be the D (5 bases). CDR1 and CDR2 (germline): LNHDA, SQIVND (reference sequence). This CDR3 contains 13 residues. The V gene lost 3 bases and the J gene lost 3 bases, with 8 bases spanning the gap.

V and J are TRBV11-3 and TRBJ2-1; TRBD1 matches at 8 bases. Germline trimming cut 5 bases from V and 3 bases from J; bases unmatched to any gene: 3. Germline V CDR1 and CDR2: SGHNT, YENEEA. CDR3 size: 14 residues. The CDR3 sequence: CASSQTGDYNEQFF. The CDR3, as DNA: TGTGCCAGCAGCCAGACAGGGGACTACAATGAGCAGTTCTTC.

The V call is TRBV30, the J call TRBJ2-2; TRBD2 matches 12 bases. Germline lookup yields CDR1 GTSNPN and CDR2 SVGIG (reference sequence). The CDR3 extends over 16 amino acids. Trimming cost V 8 bases and J 0 bases; bases outside gene matches: 7. This CDR3 reads CALKTSGSSNTGELFF. Written as DNA, the CDR3 is TGTGCCCTAAAGACTAGCGGGAGTTCGAACACCGGGGAGCTGTTTTTT.

This chain links TRBV12-3 or TRBV12-4 with TRBJ1-5; D not certain. Deletions cut 2 bases from V and 2 bases from J, with 10 bases between. This CDR3 region has 15 residues. DNA of the CDR3: TGTGCCAGCAGTTTACTTGGGGTGCGCAATCAGCCCCAGCATTTT. It yields the protein CASSLLGVRNQPQHF.

This clonotype was detected once. A much larger clone lies one base from this, so it may be a read error. The chain carries TRBV6-1 and TRBJ2-5, with 12 bases identical to TRBD2. This CDR3 is 17 amino acids long. Germline V gene data show CDR1 as MNHNS and CDR2 as SASEGT. CDR3 in DNA: TGTGCCAGCAGTCAGACTAGCGGGGGCCGATACCAAGAGACCCACTACTTC. It codes for CASSQTSGGRYQETHYF.

This clonotype was counted many times. The V call is TRBV28, the J call TRBJ1-2; 7 bases agree with TRBD1. The CDR3 totals 14 residues. Germline CDR1 is MDHEN and CDR2 is SYDVKM. The V gene end was trimmed by 7 bases and the J gene end by 5 bases; junction bases not matched to a gene: 10. This chain's CDR3 is CASNEGAHRYGYTF. As DNA, the CDR3 is TGTGCCAGCAACGAGGGGGCGCATCGGTATGGCTACACCTTC.

This clonotype has at least ten counts. The chain recombines TRBV2 with TRBJ1-6; unclear D gene. Germline values: CDR1 SNHLY, CDR2 FYNNEI. CDR3 length equals 14 residues. V dropped 10 bases and J dropped 8 bases, with 18 bases sitting between them. This CDR3 reads CATLSDPVYSPLHF. CDR3 bases: TGTGCCACCCTCAGCGATCCCGTATATTCACCCCTCCACTTT.

This clonotype has only a few counts. This chain joins TRBV6-2 or TRBV6-3 and TRBJ1-1, with D possibly matching TRBD1 (5 bases). The germline CDR1 and CDR2 sequences are MNHEY and SVGEGT. V shed 8 bases and J shed 4 bases, with 14 bases lying between them. The CDR3 has 13 amino acids. Here the CDR3 DNA reads TGTGCCAGCCAAGAAACAAGGGGCACTGAAGCTTTCTTT. It is translated as CASQETRGTEAFF.

The chain employs TRBV4-2 and TRBJ2-4; maybe TRBD1 (5 bases). With 5 bases removed from V and 0 bases from J, the gap between germline ends came to 14 bases. The CDR3 has 16 amino acids. The germline CDR1 and CDR2 sequences are LGHNA and YNFKEQ. The CDR3, as DNA: TGTGCCAGCAGCACCTGGACACAGTCAGCCAAAAACATTCAGTACTTC. Its protein is CASSTWTQSAKNIQYF.

This clonotype has only a few counts. The V gene is TRBV9, the J gene TRBJ1-2, with a tentative D call TRBD1 (5 bases). CDR1 is SGDLS and CDR2 is YYNGEE in the germline V gene. Trimming cost V 4 bases and J 2 bases, with 12 bases left between them. The CDR3 contains 14 residues. CDR3 sequence (DNA): TGTGCCAGCAGCCGTCCCAACAGGAACTATGGCTACACCTTC. It encodes CASSRPNRNYGYTF. Filled out from reference TRBV9 and TRBJ1-2, the complete variable domain reads DSGVTQTPKHLITATGQRVTLRCSPRSGDLSVYWYQQSLDQGLQFLIQYYNGEERAKGNILERFSAQQFPDLHSELNLSSLELGDSALYFCASSRPNRNYGYTFGSGTRLTVV.

V usage is TRBV10-3 and J usage is TRBJ2-7; D gene unclear. V shed 0 bases and J shed 0 bases, with 9 bases lying between them. This CDR3 has 15 residues. The germline CDR1 and CDR2 sequences are ENHRY and SYGVKD. CDR3 DNA: TGTGCCATCAGTGAGTCGACCACCAGCTCCTACGAGCAGTACTTC. Its translation is CAISESTTSSYEQYF.

This clonotype was picked up a small number of times. CDR3 in DNA: TGTGCCAGCAGCTTGAGGAGCGCTTGGGACGGAGCCTACGAGCAGTACTTC. It yields the protein CASSLRSAWDGAYEQYF. The V and J genes are TRBV5-5 and TRBJ2-7; D tentatively fits TRBD1 or TRBD2 (5 bases each). The germline V gene has CDR1 SGHKS and CDR2 YYEKEE (reference sequence). V dropped 1 base and J dropped 2 bases, with 19 bases sitting between them. The CDR3 extends over 17 amino acids.

The table lists this clonotype with many counts. This chain connects TRBV12-3 or TRBV12-4 to TRBJ1-2; 7 nucleotides match TRBD1. The CDR3 is made up of 13 amino acids. The J segment lost 8 bases and the V segment lost 4 bases, leaving 7 bases of the junction unmatched. The CDR3: CASSWEGGGGYTF. The CDR3 DNA is TGTGCCAGCAGTTGGGAAGGGGGCGGGGGCTACACCTTC.